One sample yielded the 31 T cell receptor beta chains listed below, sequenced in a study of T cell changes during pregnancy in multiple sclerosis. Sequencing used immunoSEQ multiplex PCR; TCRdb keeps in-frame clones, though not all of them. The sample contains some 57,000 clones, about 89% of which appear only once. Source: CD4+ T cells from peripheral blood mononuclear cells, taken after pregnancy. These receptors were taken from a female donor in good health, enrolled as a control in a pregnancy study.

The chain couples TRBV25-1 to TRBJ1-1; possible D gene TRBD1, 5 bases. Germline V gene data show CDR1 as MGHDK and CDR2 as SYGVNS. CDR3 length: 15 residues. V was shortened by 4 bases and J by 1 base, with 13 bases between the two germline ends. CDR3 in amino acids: CASSVRSDRNTEAFF. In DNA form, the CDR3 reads TGTGCCAGCAGTGTACGATCAGACAGGAACACTGAAGCTTTCTTT.

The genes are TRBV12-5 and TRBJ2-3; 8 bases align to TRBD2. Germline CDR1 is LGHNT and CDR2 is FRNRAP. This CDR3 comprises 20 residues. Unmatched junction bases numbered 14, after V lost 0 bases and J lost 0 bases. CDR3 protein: CASGLVSLGAGVTSTDTQYF. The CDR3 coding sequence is TGTGCTAGTGGTTTGGTATCTTTAGGAGCGGGGGTAACTAGCACAGATACGCAGTATTTT.

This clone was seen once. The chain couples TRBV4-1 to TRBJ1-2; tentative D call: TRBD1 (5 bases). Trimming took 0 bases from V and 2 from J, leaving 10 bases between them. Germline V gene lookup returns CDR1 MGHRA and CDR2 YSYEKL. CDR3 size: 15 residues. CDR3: CASSQDPGMNYGYTF. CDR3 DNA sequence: TGCGCCAGCAGCCAAGATCCAGGGATGAACTATGGCTACACCTTC.

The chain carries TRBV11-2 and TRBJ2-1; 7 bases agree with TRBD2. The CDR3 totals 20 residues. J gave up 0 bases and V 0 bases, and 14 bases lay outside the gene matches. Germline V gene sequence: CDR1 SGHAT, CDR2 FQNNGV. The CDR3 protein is CASSLEGREGYPSSYNEQFF. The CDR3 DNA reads TGTGCCAGCAGCTTAGAGGGGAGGGAAGGCTATCCCAGCTCCTACAATGAGCAGTTCTTC.

The CDR3 protein is CSVYFGQGKNEQYF. The CDR3, as DNA: TGCAGCGTTTATTTTGGACAGGGTAAAAACGAGCAGTACTTC. This chain links TRBV29-1 with TRBJ2-7; 8 positions match TRBD1. CDR3 length: 14 amino acids. Germline V gives CDR1 SQVTM, CDR2 ANQGSEA. Trimming cost V 5 bases and J 5 bases; bases outside gene matches: 11.

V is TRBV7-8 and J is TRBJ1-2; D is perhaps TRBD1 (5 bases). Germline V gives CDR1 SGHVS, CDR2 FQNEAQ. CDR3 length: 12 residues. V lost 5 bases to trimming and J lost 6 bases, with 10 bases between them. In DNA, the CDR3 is TGTGCCAGCAGCCAGGCGGGGCATGGCTACACCTTC. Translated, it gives CASSQAGHGYTF. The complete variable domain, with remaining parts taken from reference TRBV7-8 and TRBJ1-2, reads GAGVSQSPRYKVAKRGQDVALRCDPISGHVSLFWYQQALGQGPEFLTYFQNEAQLDKSGLPSDRFFAERPEGSVSTLKIQRTQQEDSAVYLCASSQAGHGYTFGSGTRLTVV.

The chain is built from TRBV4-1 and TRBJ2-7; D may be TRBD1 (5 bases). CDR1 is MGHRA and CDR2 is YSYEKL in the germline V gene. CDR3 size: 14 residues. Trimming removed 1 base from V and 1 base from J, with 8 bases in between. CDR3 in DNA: TGCGCCAGCAGCCAAGGGGCAGGGTCCTACGAGCAGTACTTC. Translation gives CASSQGAGSYEQYF.

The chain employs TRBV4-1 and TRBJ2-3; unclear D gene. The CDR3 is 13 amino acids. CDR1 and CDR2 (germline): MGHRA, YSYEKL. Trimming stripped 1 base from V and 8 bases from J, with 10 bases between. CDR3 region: CASSQGAPSTQYF. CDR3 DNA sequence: TGCGCCAGCAGCCAAGGTGCACCCAGTACGCAGTATTTT.

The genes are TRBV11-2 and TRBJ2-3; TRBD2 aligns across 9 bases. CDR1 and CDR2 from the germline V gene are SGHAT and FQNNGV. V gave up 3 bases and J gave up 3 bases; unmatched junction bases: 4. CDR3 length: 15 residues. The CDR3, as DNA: TGTGCCAGCAGCTTTTGGCGGGGGGGAACAGATACGCAGTATTTT. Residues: CASSFWRGGTDTQYF.

The CDR3 region is CASLARGFGAFF. CDR3 DNA: TGTGCCAGCCTCGCGAGGGGGTTTGGAGCTTTCTTT. The rearrangement uses TRBV6-1 and TRBJ1-1; weak D call: TRBD1 (6 bases). Deletions cut 8 bases from V and 10 bases from J, with 17 bases between. Per germline, CDR1 MNHNS and CDR2 SASEGT. This CDR3 has 12 amino acids.

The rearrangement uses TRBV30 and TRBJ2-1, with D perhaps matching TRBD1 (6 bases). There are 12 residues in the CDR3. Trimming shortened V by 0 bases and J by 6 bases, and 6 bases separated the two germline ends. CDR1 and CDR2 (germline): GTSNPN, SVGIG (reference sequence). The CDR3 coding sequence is TGTGCCTGGAGTGTACAGGGCAATGAGCAGTTCTTC. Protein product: CAWSVQGNEQFF.

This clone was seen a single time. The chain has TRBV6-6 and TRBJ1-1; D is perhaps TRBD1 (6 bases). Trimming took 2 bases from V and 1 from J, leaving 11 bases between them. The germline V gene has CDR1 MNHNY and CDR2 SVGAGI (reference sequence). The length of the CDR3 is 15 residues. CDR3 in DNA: TGTGCCAGCAGTTACGCGGGAGGGGGGAACACTGAAGCTTTCTTT. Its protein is CASSYAGGGNTEAFF.

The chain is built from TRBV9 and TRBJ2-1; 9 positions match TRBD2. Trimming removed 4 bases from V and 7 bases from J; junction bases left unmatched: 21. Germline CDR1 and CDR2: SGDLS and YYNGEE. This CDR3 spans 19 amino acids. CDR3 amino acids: CASSPRLRGQRGAGNEQFF. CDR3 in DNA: TGTGCCAGCAGCCCCCGACTAAGGGGGCAGCGGGGGGCGGGGAATGAGCAGTTCTTC.

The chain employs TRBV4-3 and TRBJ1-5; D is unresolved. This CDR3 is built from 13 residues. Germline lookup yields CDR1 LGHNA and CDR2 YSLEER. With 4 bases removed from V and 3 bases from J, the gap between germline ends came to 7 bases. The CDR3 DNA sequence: TGCGCCAGCAGCCGGAGCGTCAATCAGCCCCAGCATTTT. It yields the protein CASSRSVNQPQHF.

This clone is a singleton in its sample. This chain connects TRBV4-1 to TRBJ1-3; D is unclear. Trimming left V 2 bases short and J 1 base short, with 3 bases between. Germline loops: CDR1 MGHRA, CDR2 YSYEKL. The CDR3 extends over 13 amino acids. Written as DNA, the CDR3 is TGCGCCAGCAGCCAACTTTCTGGAAACACCATATATTTT. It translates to CASSQLSGNTIYF.

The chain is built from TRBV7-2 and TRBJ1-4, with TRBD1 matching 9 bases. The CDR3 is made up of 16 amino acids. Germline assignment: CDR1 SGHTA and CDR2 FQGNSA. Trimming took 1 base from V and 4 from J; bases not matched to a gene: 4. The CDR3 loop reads CASSLGTGVRNEKLFF. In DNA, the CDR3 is TGTGCCAGCAGCTTAGGGACAGGGGTCCGTAATGAAAAACTGTTTTTT.

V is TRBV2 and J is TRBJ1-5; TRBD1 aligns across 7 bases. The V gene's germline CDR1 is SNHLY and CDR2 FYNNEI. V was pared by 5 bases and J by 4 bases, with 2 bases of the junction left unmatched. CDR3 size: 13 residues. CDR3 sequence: CASSRQGNQPQHF. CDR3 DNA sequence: TGTGCCAGCAGTAGACAGGGAAATCAGCCCCAGCATTTT.

CDR3 residues: CASSEQGVSSGNTIYF. CDR3 nucleotide sequence: TGTGCCAGCAGTGAACAGGGCGTCAGCTCTGGAAACACCATATATTTT. The V and J genes are TRBV2 and TRBJ1-3; tentative D call: TRBD1 (5 bases). The germline gives CDR1 SNHLY, CDR2 FYNNEI. The CDR3 extends over 16 amino acids. V lost 2 bases and J lost 0, with 11 bases in between.

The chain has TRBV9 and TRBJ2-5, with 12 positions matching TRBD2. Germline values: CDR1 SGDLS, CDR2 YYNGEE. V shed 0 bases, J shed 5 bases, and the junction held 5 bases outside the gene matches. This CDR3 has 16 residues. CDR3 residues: CASSVATSGGTETQYF. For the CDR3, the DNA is TGTGCCAGCAGCGTAGCTACTAGCGGGGGGACGGAGACCCAGTACTTC.

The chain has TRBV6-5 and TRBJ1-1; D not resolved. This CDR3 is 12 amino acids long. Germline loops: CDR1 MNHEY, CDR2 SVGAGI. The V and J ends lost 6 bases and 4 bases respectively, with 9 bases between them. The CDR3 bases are TGTGCCAGCAGCCGACATACCACTGAAGCTTTCTTT. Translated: CASSRHTTEAFF.

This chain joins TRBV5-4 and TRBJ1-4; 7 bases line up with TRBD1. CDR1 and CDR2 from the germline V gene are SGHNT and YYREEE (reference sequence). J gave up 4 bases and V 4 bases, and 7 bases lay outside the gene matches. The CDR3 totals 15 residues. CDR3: CASSDMQGGNEKLFF. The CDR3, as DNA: TGTGCCAGCAGCGATATGCAGGGGGGTAATGAAAAACTGTTTTTT.

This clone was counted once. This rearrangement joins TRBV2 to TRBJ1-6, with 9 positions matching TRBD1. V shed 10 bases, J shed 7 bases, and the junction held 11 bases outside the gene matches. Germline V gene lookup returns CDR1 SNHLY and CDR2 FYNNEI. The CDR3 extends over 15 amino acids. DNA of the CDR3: TGTGCCACGGGACGGTCAGACAGGGGGAATTCACCCCTCCACTTT. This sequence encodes CATGRSDRGNSPLHF.

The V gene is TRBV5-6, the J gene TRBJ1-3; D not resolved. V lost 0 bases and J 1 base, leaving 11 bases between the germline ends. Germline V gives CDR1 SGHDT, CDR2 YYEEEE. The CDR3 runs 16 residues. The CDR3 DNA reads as TGTGCCAGCAGCTTGGACAGATGGGCTTCTGGAAACACCATATATTTT. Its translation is CASSLDRWASGNTIYF.

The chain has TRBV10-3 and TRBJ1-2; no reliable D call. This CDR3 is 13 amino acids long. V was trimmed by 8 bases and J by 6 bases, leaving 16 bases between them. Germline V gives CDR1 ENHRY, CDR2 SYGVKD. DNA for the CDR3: TGTGCCATCCGACCCACGGGAGCAGATGGCTACACCTTC. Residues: CAIRPTGADGYTF.

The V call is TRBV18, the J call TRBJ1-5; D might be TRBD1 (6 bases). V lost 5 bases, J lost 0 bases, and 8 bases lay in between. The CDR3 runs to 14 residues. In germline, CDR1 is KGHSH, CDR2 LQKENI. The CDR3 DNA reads TGTGCCAGCTCAGCAGGGGATAGCAATCAGCCCCAGCATTTT. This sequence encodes CASSAGDSNQPQHF.

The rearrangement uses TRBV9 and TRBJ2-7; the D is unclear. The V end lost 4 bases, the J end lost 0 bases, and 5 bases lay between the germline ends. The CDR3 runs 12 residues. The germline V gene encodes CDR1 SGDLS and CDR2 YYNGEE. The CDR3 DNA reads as TGTGCCAGCAGCCCCAACTCCTACGAGCAGTACTTC. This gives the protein CASSPNSYEQYF. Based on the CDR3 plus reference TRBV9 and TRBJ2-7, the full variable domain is DSGVTQTPKHLITATGQRVTLRCSPRSGDLSVYWYQQSLDQGLQFLIQYYNGEERAKGNILERFSAQQFPDLHSELNLSSLELGDSALYFCASSPNSYEQYFGPGTRLTVT.

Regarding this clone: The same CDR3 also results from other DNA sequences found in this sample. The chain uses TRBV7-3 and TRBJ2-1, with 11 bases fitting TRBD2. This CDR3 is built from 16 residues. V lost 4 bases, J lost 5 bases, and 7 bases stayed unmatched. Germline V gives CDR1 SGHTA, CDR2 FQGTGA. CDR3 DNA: TGTGCCAGCAGCTCCCACGGACTAGCGGGCGACAATGAGCAGTTCTTC. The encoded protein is CASSSHGLAGDNEQFF.

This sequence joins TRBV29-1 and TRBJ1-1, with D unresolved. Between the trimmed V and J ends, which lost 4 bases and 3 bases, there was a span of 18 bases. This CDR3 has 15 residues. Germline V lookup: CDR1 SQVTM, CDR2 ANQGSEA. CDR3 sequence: CSVGLRFSMDTEAFF. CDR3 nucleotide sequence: TGCAGCGTTGGGCTGAGGTTCTCCATGGACACTGAAGCTTTCTTT.

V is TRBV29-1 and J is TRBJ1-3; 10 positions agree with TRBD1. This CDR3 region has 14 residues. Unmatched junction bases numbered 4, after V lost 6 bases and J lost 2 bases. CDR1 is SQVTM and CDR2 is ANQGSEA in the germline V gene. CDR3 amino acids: CSVVGTGAGNTIYF. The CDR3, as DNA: TGCAGCGTGGTCGGGACAGGGGCTGGAAACACCATATATTTT.

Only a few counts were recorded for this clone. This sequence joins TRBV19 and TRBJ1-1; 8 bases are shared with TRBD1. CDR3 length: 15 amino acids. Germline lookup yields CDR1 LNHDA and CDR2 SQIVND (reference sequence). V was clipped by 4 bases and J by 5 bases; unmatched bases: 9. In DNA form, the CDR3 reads TGTGCCAGTAGTACCAGAGGACAGGGAAAAACTGAAGCTTTCTTT. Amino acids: CASSTRGQGKTEAFF.

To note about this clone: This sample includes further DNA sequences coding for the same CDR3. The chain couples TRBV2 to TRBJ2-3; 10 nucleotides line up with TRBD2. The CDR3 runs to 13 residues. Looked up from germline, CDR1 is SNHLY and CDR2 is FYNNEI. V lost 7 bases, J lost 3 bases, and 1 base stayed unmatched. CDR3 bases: TGTGCCAGCACTAGCGGGGGTACAGATACGCAGTATTTT. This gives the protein CASTSGGTDTQYF.